This T cell receptor beta chain comes out of a study of blood T cell repertoires in COVID-19. Overall study: Nucleic acid was either cDNA or gDNA, and it came from T cells, B-cell-depleted T cells, or PBMCs.

Produced via immunoSEQ multiplex PCR; TCRdb's table is partial and in-frame only. The data contain some 290,000 clones, 90% to 95% of them singletons. Participant age was roughly 18 to 89 years, and participants resided in about two dozen US areas. In germline, CDR1 is SGHDT, CDR2 YYEEEE. Losses at the gene ends were 3 bases for V and 5 bases for J; bases not matched to a gene: 13. This CDR3 contains 16 residues. The V and J genes are TRBV5-6 and TRBJ2-5; TRBD2 aligns across 7 bases. The sequencing input was PBMCs or T cells enriched from blood (not recorded which). This receptor was identified in a woman aged 25 to 39 who had been exposed to COVID-19. CDR3 DNA sequence: TGTGCCAGCAGCTCCCTCGGACTAGACGATTGGGAGACCCAGTACTTC. Protein product: CASSSLGLDDWETQYF.